This T cell receptor beta chain was identified during a study of regulatory T cells in long-lasting Graves disease. Broader study findings: Patients with persistent Graves' had lower TCR diversity than newly diagnosed patients.

Arm-PCR of CDR3 regions with iRepertoire HTBI primers generated TCR beta libraries. TCRdb re-called the multiplex PCR reads with MiXCR, one entry per CDR3 protein. The sample holds 530,000 or so distinct CDR3 sequences; more than 15% are singletons and the top ten take about 12%. This clonotype was found a few times. Its matching antigen is unknown. The CDR3 loop spans 16 amino acids. V lost 5 bases to trimming and J lost 1 base; unmatched junction nucleotides: 8. Germline CDR1 reads MNHNS; CDR2 reads SASEGT. This sample's time point: newly diagnosed GD, antithyroid drugs for less than 3 months. From PBMCs, RNA was extracted and then used to make the TCR library. This same sample was also part of a study on T cells in Graves' hyperthyroidism and ophthalmopathy.

The J gene is TRBJ1-1, the V gene TRBV6-1, with TRBD1 matching over 9 bases. Sequencing was performed on peripheral blood mononuclear cells (PBMCs), taken at new diagnosis, from a patient treated with antithyroid drugs. This sequence was found in a man aged 18 to 35 with Graves disease. The CDR3 DNA follows: TGTGCCAGCAGTAATCCGGTGGGACAGGGGAACACTGAAGCTTTCTTT. Encoded protein: CASSNPVGQGNTEAFF.